Below are 16 T cell receptor beta chains sequenced from a single sample in a study of beta chain features in type 1 diabetes. Their target antigens are unknown. The sequenced template was cDNA made from the entire isolated RNA. Here immunoSEQ multiplex PCR was the method, and the copy in TCRdb shows in-frame clones only, minus some. The profile shows about 710,000 clones, 11% to 15% of them singletons. Study-wide results and caveats: TCRB CDR3s were moderately but significantly shorter in Type 1 diabetes patients in all four CD4+ subsets.

The sample consisted of naive CD4+ T cells from blood. The receptor set was obtained from a young man with type 1 diabetes.

The V and J genes are TRBV7-2 and TRBJ2-7; 12 bases line up with TRBD1. V lost 5 bases to trimming and J lost 4 bases; unmatched junction nucleotides: 6. The CDR3 totals 15 residues. Per the germline V gene, CDR1 is SGHTA and CDR2 is FQGNSA. The CDR3 nucleotides read TGTGCCAGCAGCCCTGGGACAGGGGGCATTTACGAGCAGTACTTC. Protein sequence: CASSPGTGGIYEQYF.

The CDR3 region is CSPLGLAGSNEQFF. The CDR3 region has the DNA TGCAGCCCACTGGGACTAGCGGGAAGCAATGAGCAGTTCTTC. The V call is TRBV29-1, the J call TRBJ2-1; 13 positions match TRBD2. V lost 8 bases to trimming and J lost 6 bases; unmatched junction nucleotides: 7. The CDR3 extends over 14 amino acids. Germline values: CDR1 SQVTM, CDR2 ANQGSEA.

The V and J genes are TRBV29-1 and TRBJ2-7, with TRBD2 identical over 9 bases. Germline V gene data show CDR1 as SQVTM and CDR2 as ANQGSEA. J was trimmed by 4 bases and V by 2 bases; bases with no gene match: 6. The CDR3 length is 14 residues. The CDR3 protein is CSVESSGRSYEQYF. The CDR3 bases are TGCAGCGTTGAATCGAGCGGGAGGTCTTACGAGCAGTACTTC.

The V and J genes are TRBV5-4 and TRBJ1-2; tentatively, D is TRBD1 (5 bases). Germline CDR1 is SGHNT and CDR2 is YYREEE (reference sequence). V lost 0 bases and J lost 0, with 6 bases in between. CDR3 length equals 14 residues. CDR3 DNA: TGTGCCAGCAGCTTGGAGACAGCTAACTATGGCTACACCTTC. It codes for CASSLETANYGYTF.

The chain links TRBV4-2 to TRBJ2-5; D is unclear. The germline V and J ends were trimmed by 0 bases and 7 bases, with 6 bases remaining between them. The CDR3 loop spans 12 amino acids. Germline-derived CDR1 and CDR2 are LGHNA and YNFKEQ. CDR3 region: CASSQDDATQYF. DNA of the CDR3: TGTGCCAGCAGCCAAGACGATGCGACCCAGTACTTC.

The CDR3 sequence is CASSDRDIYGYTF. CDR3 in DNA: TGTGCCAGCAGCGACCGGGACATCTATGGCTACACCTTC. This chain uses TRBV7-2 with TRBJ1-2; D possibly corresponds to TRBD1 (6 bases). Trimming removed 5 bases at V and 4 bases at J, with 11 bases between. The CDR3 runs 13 residues. Germline V gives CDR1 SGHTA, CDR2 FQGNSA.

This clone occurred a few times. J is TRBJ1-4 and V is TRBV5-6, with TRBD1 matching 8 bases. The germline V gene encodes CDR1 SGHDT and CDR2 YYEEEE. This CDR3 contains 16 residues. The V segment lost 4 bases and the J segment 3 bases; nucleotides outside the gene matches: 8. DNA of the CDR3: TGTGCCAGCAGCCATGACAGGGGACGGGCTAATGAAAAACTGTTTTTT. Translating gives CASSHDRGRANEKLFF.

The sample holds a few counts of this clone. Compared with germline, one end of the junction differs, possibly owing to a read error. V usage is TRBV28 and J usage is TRBJ2-1, with TRBD2 matching over 9 bases. Germline V gene sequence: CDR1 MDHEN, CDR2 SYDVKM. This CDR3 region has 15 residues. In nucleotides, the CDR3 is TGTGCCAGCAGTTTAGATACCGGGACTAGCAGTCACTGGCTCTTC. It codes for CASSLDTGTSSHWLF.

V and J are TRBV5-1 and TRBJ2-3, with 9 nucleotides matching TRBD2. This CDR3 has 15 amino acids. The V segment lost 7 bases and the J segment 2 bases; nucleotides outside the gene matches: 8. The germline CDR1 and CDR2 sequences are SGHRS and YFSETQ. In DNA form, the CDR3 reads TGCGCCAGCCGCCGGTGGACTAGCGTCACAGATACGCAGTATTTT. This translates into CASRRWTSVTDTQYF.

This clone was seen a few times. The chain couples TRBV9 to TRBJ1-4; 8 bases are shared with TRBD1. CDR3 length: 13 amino acids. Unmatched junction bases numbered 9, after V lost 2 bases and J lost 15 bases. Germline CDR1 is SGDLS and CDR2 is YYNGEE. The CDR3 sequence is CASSVARQGMVFF. The CDR3 DNA is TGTGCCAGCAGCGTGGCGAGACAGGGGATGGTGTTTTTT.

CDR3 DNA sequence: TGTGCCAGCTCACCCCAGGGTATGCGGGCTGGGACTGAAGCTTTCTTT. It is translated as CASSPQGMRAGTEAFF. J is TRBJ1-1 and V is TRBV18; maybe TRBD1 (5 bases). The length of the CDR3 is 16 residues. The V end lost 3 bases, the J end lost 5 bases, and 19 bases lay between the germline ends. CDR1 KGHSH and CDR2 LQKENI come from the germline V gene. Filled out from reference TRBV18 and TRBJ1-1, the complete variable domain reads NAGVMQNPRHLVRRRGQEARLRCSPMKGHSHVYWYRQLPEEGLKFMVYLQKENIIDESGMPKERFSAEFPKEGPSILRIQQVVRGDSAAYFCASSPQGMRAGTEAFFGQGTRLTVV.

This sequence joins TRBV28 and TRBJ2-4; D uncertain. Germline CDR1 reads MDHEN; CDR2 reads SYDVKM. This CDR3 has 15 residues. Deletions cut 0 bases from V and 0 bases from J, with 6 bases between. The CDR3 region is CASSLWTEAKNIQYF. CDR3 nucleotide sequence: TGTGCCAGCAGTTTATGGACTGAAGCCAAAAACATTCAGTACTTC.

This chain connects TRBV5-1 to TRBJ2-7; TRBD2 aligns across 11 bases. The CDR3 extends over 16 amino acids. Germline CDR1 and CDR2: SGHRS and YFSETQ. Unmatched junction bases numbered 11, after V lost 4 bases and J lost 5 bases. As DNA, the CDR3 is TGCGCCAGCAGCCTGGGGGTTACTAGCGGGAGTAACGAGCAGTACTTC. It codes for CASSLGVTSGSNEQYF.

V and J are TRBV9 and TRBJ2-1; 10 bases map to TRBD1. Per the germline V gene, CDR1 is SGDLS and CDR2 is YYNGEE. The CDR3 is made up of 17 amino acids. Trimming removed 1 base from V and 7 bases from J; junction bases left unmatched: 11. CDR3 residues: CASSVMSDRGSYNEQFF. CDR3 nucleotides: TGTGCCAGCAGCGTAATGTCGGACAGGGGGAGCTATAATGAGCAGTTCTTC.

This clone was observed a few times. V and J are TRBV25-1 and TRBJ2-5; 8 bases are a match to TRBD1. Losses at the gene ends were 8 bases for V and 5 bases for J; bases not matched to a gene: 10. This CDR3 has 14 residues. Germline loops: CDR1 MGHDK, CDR2 SYGVNS. CDR3 sequence (DNA): TGTGCCAGCTCCCCCAACACAGGGGGGGAGACCCAGTACTTC. Translating gives CASSPNTGGETQYF.

In this sample, this clone turned up a few times. CDR3 nucleotides: TGTGCCAGCAGTTACGATGGGTATGGCTACACCTTC. Amino acids: CASSYDGYGYTF. The chain has TRBV27 and TRBJ1-2; D is unclear. The CDR3 has 12 amino acids. Germline V CDR1 and CDR2: MNHEY, SMNVEV (reference sequence). V lost 4 bases to trimming and J lost 5 bases, with 8 bases between them.